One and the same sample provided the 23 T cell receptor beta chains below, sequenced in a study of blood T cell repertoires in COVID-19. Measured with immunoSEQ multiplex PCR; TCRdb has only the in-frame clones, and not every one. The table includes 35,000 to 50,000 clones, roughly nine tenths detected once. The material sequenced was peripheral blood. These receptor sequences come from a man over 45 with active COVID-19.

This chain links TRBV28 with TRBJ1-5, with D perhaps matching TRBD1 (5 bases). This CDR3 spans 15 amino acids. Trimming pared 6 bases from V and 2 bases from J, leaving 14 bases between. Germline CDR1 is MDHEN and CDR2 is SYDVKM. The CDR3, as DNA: TGTGCCAGCAGACCTCCTGGGGCCGGCAATCAGCCCCAGCATTTT. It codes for CASRPPGAGNQPQHF.

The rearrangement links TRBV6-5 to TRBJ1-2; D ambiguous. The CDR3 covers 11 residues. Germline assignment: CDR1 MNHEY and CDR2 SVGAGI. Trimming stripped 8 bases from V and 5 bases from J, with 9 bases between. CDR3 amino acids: CASRGLYGYTF. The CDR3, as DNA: TGTGCCAGCCGAGGCTTGTATGGCTACACCTTC.

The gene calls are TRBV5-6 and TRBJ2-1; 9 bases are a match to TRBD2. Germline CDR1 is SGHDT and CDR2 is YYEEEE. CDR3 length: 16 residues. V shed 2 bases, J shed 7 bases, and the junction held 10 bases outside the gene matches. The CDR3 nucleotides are TGTGCCAGCAGCTTAAGGAGCGGGAGGTCCGGGAATGAGCAGTTCTTC. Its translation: CASSLRSGRSGNEQFF. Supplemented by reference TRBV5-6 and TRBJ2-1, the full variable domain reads DAGVTQSPTHLIKTRGQQVTLRCSPKSGHDTVSWYQQALGQGPQFIFQYYEEEERQRGNFPDRFSGHQFPNYSSELNVNALLLGDSALYLCASSLRSGRSGNEQFFGPGTRLTVL.

This chain's CDR3 is CASSDGQATDQETQYF. CDR3 sequence (DNA): TGCGCCAGCAGCGACGGACAGGCAACGGACCAAGAGACCCAGTACTTC. The chain is built from TRBV5-1 and TRBJ2-5; 7 bases align to TRBD1. This CDR3 spans 16 amino acids. Germline CDR1 reads SGHRS; CDR2 reads YFSETQ. V trimming: 4 bases; J trimming: 0 bases; junction bases outside the gene matches: 9.

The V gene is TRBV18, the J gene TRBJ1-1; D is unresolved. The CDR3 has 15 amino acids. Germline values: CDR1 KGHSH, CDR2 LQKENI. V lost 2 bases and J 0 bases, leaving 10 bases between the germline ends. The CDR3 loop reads CASSPFRELNTEAFF. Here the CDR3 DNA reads TGTGCCAGCTCACCATTTCGGGAGTTGAACACTGAAGCTTTCTTT.

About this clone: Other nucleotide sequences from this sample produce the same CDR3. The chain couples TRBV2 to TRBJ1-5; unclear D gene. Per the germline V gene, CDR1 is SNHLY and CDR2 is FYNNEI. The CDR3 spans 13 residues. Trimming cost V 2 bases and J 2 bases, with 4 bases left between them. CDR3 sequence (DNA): TGTGCCAGCAGTGAACAGGGCAATCAGCCCCAGCATTTT. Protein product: CASSEQGNQPQHF.

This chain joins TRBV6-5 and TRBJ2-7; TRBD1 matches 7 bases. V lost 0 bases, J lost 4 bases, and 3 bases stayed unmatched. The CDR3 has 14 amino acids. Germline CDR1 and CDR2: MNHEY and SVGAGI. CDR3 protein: CASSYSRQGYEQYF. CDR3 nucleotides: TGTGCCAGCAGTTACTCGAGACAGGGTTACGAGCAGTACTTC.

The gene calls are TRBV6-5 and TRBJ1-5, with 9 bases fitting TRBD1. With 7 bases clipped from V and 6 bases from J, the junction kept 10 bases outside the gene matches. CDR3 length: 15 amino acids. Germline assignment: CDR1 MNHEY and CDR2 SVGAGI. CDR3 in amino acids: CASTGRDRVIQPQHF. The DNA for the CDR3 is TGTGCCAGCACCGGAAGGGACAGGGTCATTCAGCCCCAGCATTTT.

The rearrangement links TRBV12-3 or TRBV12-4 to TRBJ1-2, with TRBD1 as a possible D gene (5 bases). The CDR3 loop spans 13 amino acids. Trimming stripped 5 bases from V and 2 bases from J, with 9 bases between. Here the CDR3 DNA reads TGTGCCAGCAGTCCGAACAGGAACTATGGCTACACCTTC. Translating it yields CASSPNRNYGYTF.

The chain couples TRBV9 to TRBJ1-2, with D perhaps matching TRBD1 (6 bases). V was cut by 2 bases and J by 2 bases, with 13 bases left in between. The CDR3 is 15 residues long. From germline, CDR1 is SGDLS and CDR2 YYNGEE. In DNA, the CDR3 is TGTGCCAGCAGCGTCGAATCGGACAGAAACTATGGCTACACCTTC. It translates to CASSVESDRNYGYTF.

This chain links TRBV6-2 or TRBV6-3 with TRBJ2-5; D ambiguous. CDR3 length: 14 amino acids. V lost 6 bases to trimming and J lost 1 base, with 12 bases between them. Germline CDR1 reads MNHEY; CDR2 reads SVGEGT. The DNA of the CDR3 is TGTGCCAGCAGCCTTACAGAACCCCAAGAGACCCAGTACTTC. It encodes CASSLTEPQETQYF.

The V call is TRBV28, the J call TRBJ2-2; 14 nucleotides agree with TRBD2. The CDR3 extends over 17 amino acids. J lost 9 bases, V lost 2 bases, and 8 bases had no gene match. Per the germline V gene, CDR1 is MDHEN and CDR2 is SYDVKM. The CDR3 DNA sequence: TGTGCCAGCAGTTTAGGTTCGGGACTAGCGGGAGTCTGGGAGCTGTTTTTT. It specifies CASSLGSGLAGVWELFF.

The CDR3 DNA follows: TGCGCCAGCAGCTCCGAGCGGTACGAGCAGTACTTC. This codes for CASSSERYEQYF. The rearrangement links TRBV5-1 to TRBJ2-7; tentatively, D is TRBD2 (5 bases). The CDR3 consists of 12 residues. V gave up 3 bases and J gave up 4 bases, with 8 bases separating them. The germline V gene has CDR1 SGHRS and CDR2 YFSETQ.

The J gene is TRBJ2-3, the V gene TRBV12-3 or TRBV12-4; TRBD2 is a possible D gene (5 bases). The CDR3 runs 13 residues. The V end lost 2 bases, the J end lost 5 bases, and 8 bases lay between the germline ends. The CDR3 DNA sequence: TGTGCCAGCAGTTTATCTCGGGGAGATACGCAGTATTTT. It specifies CASSLSRGDTQYF.

The CDR3, as DNA: TGTGCCAGCAGTCCCCGGGGGAACGCCAAAAACATTCAGTACTTC. This sequence encodes CASSPRGNAKNIQYF. This chain links TRBV28 with TRBJ2-4; D might be TRBD2 (6 bases). V was clipped by 5 bases and J by 1 base, with 12 bases between them. The CDR3 runs to 15 residues. From germline, CDR1 is MDHEN and CDR2 SYDVKM.

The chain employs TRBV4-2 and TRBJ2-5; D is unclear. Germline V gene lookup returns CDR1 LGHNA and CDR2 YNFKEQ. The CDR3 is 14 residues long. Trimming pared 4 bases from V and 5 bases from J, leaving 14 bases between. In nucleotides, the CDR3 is TGTGCCAGCAGCCCCGTCCACGAGGAGGAGACCCAGTACTTC. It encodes CASSPVHEEETQYF.

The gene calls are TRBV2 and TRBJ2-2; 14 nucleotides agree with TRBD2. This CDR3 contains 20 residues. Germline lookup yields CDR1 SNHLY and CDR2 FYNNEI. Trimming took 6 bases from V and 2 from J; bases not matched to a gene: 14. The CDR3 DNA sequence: TGTGCCAGCAGAGCCATCACCTGGACTAGCGGGAGGCCTAACACCGGGGAGCTGTTTTTT. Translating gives CASRAITWTSGRPNTGELFF.

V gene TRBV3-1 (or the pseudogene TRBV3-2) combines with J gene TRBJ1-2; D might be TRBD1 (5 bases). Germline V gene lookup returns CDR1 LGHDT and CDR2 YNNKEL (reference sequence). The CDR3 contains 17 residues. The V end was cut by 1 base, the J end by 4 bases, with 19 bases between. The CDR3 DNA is TGTGCCAGCAGCCAAGGTCTAGAGTTGTACAGGACCTATGGCTACACCTTC. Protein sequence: CASSQGLELYRTYGYTF.

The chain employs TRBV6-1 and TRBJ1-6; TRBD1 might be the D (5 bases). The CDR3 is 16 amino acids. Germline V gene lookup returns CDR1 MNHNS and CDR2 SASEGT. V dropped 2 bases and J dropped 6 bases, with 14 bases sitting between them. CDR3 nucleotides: TGTGCCAGCAGTGAACGTATCGGGGGGGTTAATTCACCCCTCCACTTT. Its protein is CASSERIGGVNSPLHF.

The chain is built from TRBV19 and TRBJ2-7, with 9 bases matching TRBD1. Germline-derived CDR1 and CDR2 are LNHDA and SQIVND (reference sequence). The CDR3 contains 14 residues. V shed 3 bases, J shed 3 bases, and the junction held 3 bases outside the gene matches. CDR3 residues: CASSIRTGDYEQYF. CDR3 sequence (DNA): TGTGCCAGTAGTATCCGGACAGGGGACTACGAGCAGTACTTC. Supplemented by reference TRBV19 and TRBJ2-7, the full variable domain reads DGGITQSPKYLFRKEGQNVTLSCEQNLNHDAMYWYRQDPGQGLRLIYYSQIVNDFQKGDIAEGYSVSREKKESFPLTVTSAQKNPTAFYLCASSIRTGDYEQYFGPGTRLTVT.

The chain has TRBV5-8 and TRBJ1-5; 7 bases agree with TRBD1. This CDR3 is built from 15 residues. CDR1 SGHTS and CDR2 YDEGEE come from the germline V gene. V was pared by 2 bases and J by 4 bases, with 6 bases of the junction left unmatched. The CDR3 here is CASSLRDSGNQPQHF. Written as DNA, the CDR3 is TGTGCCAGCAGCTTAAGGGACAGTGGAAATCAGCCCCAGCATTTT.

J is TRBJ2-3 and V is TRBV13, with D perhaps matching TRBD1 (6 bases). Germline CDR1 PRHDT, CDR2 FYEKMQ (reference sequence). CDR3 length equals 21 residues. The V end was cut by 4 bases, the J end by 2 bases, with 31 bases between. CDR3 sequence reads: CASSSSPLWGRGGRFTDTQYF. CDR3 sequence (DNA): TGTGCCAGCAGCTCGTCCCCTTTATGGGGGAGAGGGGGTAGGTTCACAGATACGCAGTATTTT.

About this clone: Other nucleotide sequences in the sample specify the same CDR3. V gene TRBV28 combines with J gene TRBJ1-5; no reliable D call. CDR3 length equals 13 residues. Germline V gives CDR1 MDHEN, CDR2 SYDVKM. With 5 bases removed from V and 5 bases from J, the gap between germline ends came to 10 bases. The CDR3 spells CASSPYTDQPQHF. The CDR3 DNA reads TGTGCCAGCAGTCCTTACACCGATCAGCCCCAGCATTTT.